The entry that follows covers one TCR beta chain sequence. This CDR3 comprises 14 residues. Germline trimming cut 5 bases from V and 5 bases from J; bases unmatched to any gene: 9. The data originate from a study of CD8 T cells in Susac syndrome. Sequencing targeted TCR beta in T cells from blood (CD8+ and CD4+). Healthy donors acted as controls, with matching for age and sex. Negative isolation yielded CD4+ and CD8+ T cells, and FACS enriched TEMRA cells. cDNA came from about 0.51 to 1 ug RNA primed by random hexamers. TCRdb re-called the immunoSEQ multiplex PCR reads through MiXCR, storing one row per CDR3 protein. The data show approximately 160,000 distinct CDR3 sequences, 90% to 95% seen once.

Sequenced: CD4+ T cells from PBMCs. The chain recombines TRBV12-3 or TRBV12-4 with TRBJ2-7; 7 bases map to TRBD2. The receptor comes from a human donor in good health. CDR3 in DNA: TGTGCCAGCAGTCTGATGACCGCGGGGGACGAGCAGTACTTC. This gives the protein CASSLMTAGDEQYF.